The present T cell receptor beta chain was sequenced within a study of CD8 T cells in ankylosing spondylitis. Deletions cut 7 bases from V and 3 bases from J, with 16 bases between. The CDR3 loop spans 15 amino acids. The germline V gene has CDR1 PRHDT and CDR2 FYEKMQ (reference sequence). As concerns this clonotype: The antigen remains undetermined.

General study points: In reactive arthritis synovial fluid and blood, some motif variants had been reported before. A motif of fewer than ten highly homologous TCR beta variants was seen as apparently characteristic of ankylosing spondylitis blood.

TCRdb ran MiXCR on the 5' RACE reads and lists one entry per CDR3 protein. The repertoire includes 50,000 to 75,000 distinct CDR3 sequences, around 6.5% of them detected once, and roughly 5% sits in the top ten. The chain combines TRBV13 with TRBJ2-1; unclear D gene. This TCR was sampled from a male donor with ankylosing spondylitis. The sample taken for sequencing was synovial fluid, either unsorted or a sorted T cell fraction (not recorded which). CDR3 residues: CASNPRLSNYNEQFF. The CDR3 DNA sequence: TGTGCCAGCAACCCCAGGCTCTCTAACTACAATGAGCAGTTCTTC.